The subject of this entry is one TCR beta chain. These data are taken from a study of blood T cell repertoires in COVID-19. This CDR3 has 15 residues. CDR1 and CDR2 from the germline V gene are GTSNPN and SVGIG (reference sequence). V lost 4 bases and J 9 bases, leaving 19 bases between the germline ends. Method: immunoSEQ multiplex PCR; TCRdb's copy keeps in-frame clones and lacks some. The data contain about 270,000 clones, roughly 85% of them singletons. Specimen: peripheral blood. The rearrangement joins TRBV30 to TRBJ1-6; D perhaps matches TRBD1 (5 bases). The TCR was taken from a woman between 50 and 59 years old who had recovered from COVID-19. The CDR3 sequence: CAWTHGPGDGSPLHF. The DNA for the CDR3 is TGTGCCTGGACCCACGGCCCGGGGGATGGTTCACCCCTCCACTTT.